This paragraph covers one T cell receptor beta chain sequence. This sample was taken from a study of blood T cell repertoires in COVID-19. Background on the study: Researchers got acute and convalescent COVID-19 samples from the United States, Italy and Spain.

Germline trimming cut 2 bases from V and 0 bases from J; bases unmatched to any gene: 6. The germline V gene encodes CDR1 KGHSH and CDR2 LQKENI. CDR3 length: 17 residues. Original handling: Estimation of nucleated cell counts relied on the amplification of reference gene primers. Assay: immunoSEQ multiplex PCR; the TCRdb copy retains only in-frame clones and omits some. V, J and clone size reflect that table, while D and trimming were determined from the DNA. Of around 300,000 clones listed, 89% are singletons. The chain links TRBV18 to TRBJ1-1, with 10 bases aligning to TRBD1. The origin of this receptor is a woman aged 40 to 49 who had recovered from COVID-19. Input material: peripheral blood. For the CDR3, the DNA is TGTGCCAGCTCACCAAGAGGGACAGGGGACATGAACACTGAAGCTTTCTTT. It is translated as CASSPRGTGDMNTEAFF. Full variable domain (outside the CDR3, taken from reference TRBV18 and TRBJ1-1): NAGVMQNPRHLVRRRGQEARLRCSPMKGHSHVYWYRQLPEEGLKFMVYLQKENIIDESGMPKERFSAEFPKEGPSILRIQQVVRGDSAAYFCASSPRGTGDMNTEAFFGQGTRLTVV.